This T cell receptor (beta chain) stems from a study of T-cell reconstitution after alpha-beta-depleted transplantation in children. Study results and limitations: Some patients showed high day-60 TCRbeta diversity, which derived from surviving recipient T cells and thymic progenitors.

Unique molecular identifiers were used in preparing the TCRbeta library. TCRdb re-called the PCR reads with MiXCR, one entry per CDR3 protein. Of about 200,000 distinct CDR3 sequences in the sample, roughly 8.1% were seen once. This clonotype has at least ten counts. The antigen remains undetermined. The CDR3 extends over 12 amino acids. Germline lookup yields CDR1 ENHRY and CDR2 SYGVKD. Trimming stripped 0 bases from V and 3 bases from J, with 1 base between. The V gene is TRBV10-3, the J gene TRBJ2-3; no clear D gene. Material: PBMCs, mostly from graft donor cells, obtained 360 days after TCRalphabeta/CD19-depleted stem cell transplant. The origin of this receptor is a male patient between 2 and 9 years old who had a stem cell transplant for acute myeloid leukemia, so the T cells may come from the graft donor. CDR3 protein: CAISESTDTQYF. CDR3 bases: TGTGCCATCAGTGAGTCAACAGATACGCAGTATTTT.